The clone carrying this TCR beta chain was seen only a few times. Its antigen remains unidentified. TCRdb re-derived calls from the 5' RACE reads in MiXCR, one entry per CDR3 protein. The sample lists 100,000 to 150,000 distinct CDR3 sequences; roughly 6.7% were seen once. This sample was taken from a study of T cells after yellow fever vaccination. Study observations and caveats: After the booster, approximately 96% of CD4 and about nine tenths of CD8 primary-response clones were re-detected.

CDR1 is DFQATT, CDR2 SNEGSKA, per germline (reference sequence). This CDR3 contains 16 residues. Trimming took off 4 bases at V and 0 bases at J, with 16 bases between the two ends. This specimen consisted of CD4+ T cells sorted from PBMCs, obtained about 10 days after the first yellow fever vaccination. The TCR comes from a man aged 18 to 35 who received the YFV17D yellow fever vaccine. V gene TRBV20-1 combines with J gene TRBJ2-1; tentative D call: TRBD2 (6 bases). Here the CDR3 DNA reads TGCAGTGCTAAACGCCAGGGAGGACACTCCTACAATGAGCAGTTCTTC. It yields the protein CSAKRQGGHSYNEQFF.